This T cell receptor beta chain appears in the sequencing data of a study of T-cell reconstitution after alpha-beta-depleted transplantation in children. Preparation of the TCRbeta library was carried out with unique molecular identifiers. From the PCR reads, TCRdb called clonotypes with MiXCR, one entry per CDR3 protein. The sample lists around 410,000 distinct CDR3 sequences; roughly a tenth were seen once. The CDR3 length is 15 residues. J was trimmed by 8 bases and V by 8 bases; bases with no gene match: 12. Sequenced here: PBMCs from the stem cell graft donor, sampled from the stem cell graft. V and J are TRBV12-3 or TRBV12-4 and TRBJ2-2; 9 nucleotides agree with TRBD1. The clonotype comes from a human donor who donated a stem cell graft to a child with acute myeloid leukemia. CDR3 sequence reads: CASHERDRDGGELFF. CDR3 in DNA: TGTGCCAGCCACGAGCGGGACAGGGATGGTGGGGAGCTGTTTTTT.